This T cell receptor beta chain was recorded in a study of neurological immune-mediated disorders. Study-level points and caveats: Sharing of CDR3 amino acid sequences among expanded clones across subjects was absent, suggesting private repertoires in all groups.

This clonotype has ten or more counts. What it binds is unknown. Synthesis of cDNA was accomplished via 5'RACE employing 10-nucleotide random UMIs. Over 160 million TCR-beta sequences from 15-18 subjects came out of each sequencing run. TCRdb recomputed calls from the 5' RACE reads with MiXCR, one row per CDR3 protein. The data show under 90,000 distinct CDR3 sequences, with around 9.9% seen just once and about 1.7% held by the top ten. V shed 4 bases, J shed 5 bases, and the junction held 11 bases outside the gene matches. The CDR3 has 15 residues. In germline, CDR1 is SGHRS, CDR2 YFSETQ. The chain employs TRBV5-1 and TRBJ2-5; TRBD2 matches at 7 bases. The source material was PBMCs. This receptor was identified in a man aged 50 to 59 in good health. In DNA form, the CDR3 reads TGCGCCAGCAGCCCAGGTCTGGGGAGGGAGGAGACCCAGTACTTC. Translating gives CASSPGLGREETQYF.